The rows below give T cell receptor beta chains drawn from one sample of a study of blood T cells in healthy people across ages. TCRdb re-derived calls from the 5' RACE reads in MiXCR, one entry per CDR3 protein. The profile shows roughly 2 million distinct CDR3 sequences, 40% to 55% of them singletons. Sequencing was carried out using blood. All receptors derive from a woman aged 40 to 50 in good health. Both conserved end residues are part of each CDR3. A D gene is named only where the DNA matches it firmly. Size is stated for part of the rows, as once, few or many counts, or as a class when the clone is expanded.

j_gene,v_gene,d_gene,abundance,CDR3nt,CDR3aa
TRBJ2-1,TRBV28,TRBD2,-,TGTGCCAGCAGTTTAGGGAGGGGTACACACAATGAGCAGTTCTTC,CASSLGRGTHNEQFF
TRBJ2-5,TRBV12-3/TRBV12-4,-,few,TGTGCCAGCAGTTTGGCGTCTTCCGCCGAGACCCAGTACTTC,CASSLASSAETQYF
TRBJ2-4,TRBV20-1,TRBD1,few,TGCAGTGCCCTAACAGGGGGCCCAGCCAAAAACATTCAGTACTTC,CSALTGGPAKNIQYF
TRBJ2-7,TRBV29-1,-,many,TGCAGCGTTGGACAGGTTGTAGGCGACGAGCAGTACTTC,CSVGQVVGDEQYF
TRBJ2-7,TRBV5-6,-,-,TGTGCCAGCAGCTCCGGGCCGAGCTCCGGCGAGCAGTACTTC,CASSSGPSSGEQYF
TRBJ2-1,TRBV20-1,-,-,TGCAGTGCCGTCCCGGCGGGTGAGCAGTTCTTC,CSAVPAGEQFF
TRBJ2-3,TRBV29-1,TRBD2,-,TGCGGCGTTGAGCGGGGCCCTAGCACAGATACGCAGTATTTT,CGVERGPSTDTQYF
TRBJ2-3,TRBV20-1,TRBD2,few,TGCAGATCCTCCGGGGTAGCGGGGGGAACAGATACGCAGTATTTT,CRSSGVAGGTDTQYF
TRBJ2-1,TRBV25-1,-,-,TGTGCCAGCAGTGGCCCTCTCTTAGATGAGCAGTTCTTC,CASSGPLLDEQFF
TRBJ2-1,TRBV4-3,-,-,TGCGCCAGCAGCCAAGATCAAGGCAGGAAGCAGTTCTTC,CASSQDQGRKQFF
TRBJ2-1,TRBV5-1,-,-,TGCGCCAGCAGCTTGGAGCCAGACTCCTACAATGAGCAGTTCTTC,CASSLEPDSYNEQFF
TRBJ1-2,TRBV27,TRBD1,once,TGTGCCAGCAGAGCGGGACAGGGGCACTATGGCTACACCTTC,CASRAGQGHYGYTF
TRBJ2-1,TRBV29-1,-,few,TGCAGCGTTGAGGTAGCGGATGAGCAGTTCTTC,CSVEVADEQFF
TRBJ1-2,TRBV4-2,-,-,TGTGCCAGCAGCCCGGCGCCTTCTGGGGACTATGGCTACACCTTC,CASSPAPSGDYGYTF
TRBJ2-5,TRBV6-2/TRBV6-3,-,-,TGTGCCAGCAGTTACGTTATTCCAGAAGAGACCCAGTACTTC,CASSYVIPEETQYF
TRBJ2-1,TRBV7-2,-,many,TGTGCCAGCAGCGTAGCTGGGATAAGGGAGCAGTTCTTC,CASSVAGIREQFF
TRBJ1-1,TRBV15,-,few,TGTGCCACCAGCACCCAAGGGAGACAGAACACTGAAGCTTTCTTT,CATSTQGRQNTEAFF
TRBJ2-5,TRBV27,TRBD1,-,TGTGCCAGCAGCTCCAATCCAGGGGGCCCCAATGAGCAGTACTTC,CASSSNPGGPNEQYF
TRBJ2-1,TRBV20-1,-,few,TGCAGTGCTAGTATCGAGCAGTTCTTC,CSASIEQFF
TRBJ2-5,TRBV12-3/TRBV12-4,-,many,TGTGCCAGCAGGACCCAAGAGACCCAGTACTTC,CASRTQETQYF
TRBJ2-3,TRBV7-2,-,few,TGTGCCAGCAGCTTCCCTTTGGGGGCGGGGGCTAAATTTTTCACAGATACGCAGTATTTT,CASSFPLGAGAKFFTDTQYF
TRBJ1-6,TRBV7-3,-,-,TGTGCCAGCAGCTTCAGTTCCGCTGAAAGTTCACCCCTCCACTTT,CASSFSSAESSPLHF
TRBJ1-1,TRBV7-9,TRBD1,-,TGTGCCAGCAGCTTTGACAGGGTCGAGACTGAAGCTTTCTTT,CASSFDRVETEAFF
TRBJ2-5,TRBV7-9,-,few,TGTGCCAGCGGTCAACCTAGACAGAATGATTACAACCAAGAGACCCAGTACTTC,CASGQPRQNDYNQETQYF
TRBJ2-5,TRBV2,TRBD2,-,TGTGCCAGCAGTCGGACTAGCCTTTGGGAGACCCAGTACTTC,CASSRTSLWETQYF
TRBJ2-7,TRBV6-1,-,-,TGTGCCAGCAGGGAGGACCCCCCCTCGGCCGAGCAGTACTTC,CASREDPPSAEQYF
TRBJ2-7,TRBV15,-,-,TGTGCCACCAGCAGAGATAGGGCAGCCTACGAGCAGTACTTC,CATSRDRAAYEQYF
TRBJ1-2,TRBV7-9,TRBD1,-,TGTGCCAGCAGCTCCAGGGGGTACACAGGGGGCGATGGCTACACCTTC,CASSSRGYTGGDGYTF
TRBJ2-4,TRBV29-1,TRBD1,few,TGCAGCGTCGCCGGGACAGGGGTAAACATTCAGTACTTC,CSVAGTGVNIQYF
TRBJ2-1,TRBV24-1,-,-,TGTGCCACCAGTGATTTGCAGGGTTCCAAGGGGCAGTTCTTC,CATSDLQGSKGQFF
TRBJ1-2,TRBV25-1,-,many,TGTGCCAGCAGTGAAACGGGGAGATATGGCTACACCTTC,CASSETGRYGYTF
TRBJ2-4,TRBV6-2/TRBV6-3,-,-,TGTGCCAGCAGTTACGCCCAAGCGCGCACCAAAAACATTCAGTACTTC,CASSYAQARTKNIQYF
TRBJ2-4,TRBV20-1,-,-,TGCAGTGCCCCGGTGGCCAAAAACATTCAGTACTTC,CSAPVAKNIQYF
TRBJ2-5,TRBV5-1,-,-,TGCGCCAGCAGCTTGGGTGCCCACCGGCCGGAGACCCAGTACTTC,CASSLGAHRPETQYF
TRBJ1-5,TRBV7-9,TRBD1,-,TGTGCCAGCAGCTTAGGCGGGACAGGGCCCAATCAGCCCCAGCATTTT,CASSLGGTGPNQPQHF
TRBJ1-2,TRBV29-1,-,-,TGCAGCGTTGACAGTCAATCTAACTATGGCTACACCTTC,CSVDSQSNYGYTF
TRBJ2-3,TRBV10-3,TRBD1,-,TGTGCCATCAGAGCAGACAGGGGGGGGGATACGCAGTATTTT,CAIRADRGGDTQYF
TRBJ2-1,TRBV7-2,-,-,TGTGCCAGCAGCTTAGTGGTGGAAAACAATGAGCAGTTCTTC,CASSLVVENNEQFF
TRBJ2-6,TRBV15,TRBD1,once,TGTGCCACCAGCAGAGTCGCGACAGGGCTGATTGGGGCCAACGTCCTGACTTTC,CATSRVATGLIGANVLTF
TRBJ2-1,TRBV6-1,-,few,TGTGCCAGCAGTGTCAACCCGGATGGCTCCTACAATGAGCAGTTCTTC,CASSVNPDGSYNEQFF
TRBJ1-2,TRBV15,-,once,TGTGCCACCAGCAGAGGTCAGGCCCTCGATGGCTACACCTTC,CATSRGQALDGYTF
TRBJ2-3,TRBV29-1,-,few,TGCAGCGCACAGGGTAGCACAGATACGCAGTATTTT,CSAQGSTDTQYF
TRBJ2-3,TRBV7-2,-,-,TGTGCCAGCAGCTTAGTCTGGATCACAGATACGCAGTATTTT,CASSLVWITDTQYF
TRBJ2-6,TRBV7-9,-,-,TGTGCCATCCCAATATCTGGGGCCAACGTCCTGACTTTC,CAIPISGANVLTF
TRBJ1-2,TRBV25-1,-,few,TGTGCCAGCAGTGACCCCAGCCTCAGTGAGGGCTATGGCTACACCTTC,CASSDPSLSEGYGYTF
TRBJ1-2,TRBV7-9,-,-,TGTGCCAGCAGCTTCCTTCGACAAGTTCCTGCCGCCGTATATGGCTACACCTTC,CASSFLRQVPAAVYGYTF
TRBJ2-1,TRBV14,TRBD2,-,TGTGCCAGCAGCCAACCTTCCGGGACTAGCGGCTTTCAAGAGACCCAGTTCTTC,CASSQPSGTSGFQETQFF
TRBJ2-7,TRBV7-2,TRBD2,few,TGTGCCAGCAGCTGGAGCGGGGGGCAGGATTACGAGCAGTACTTC,CASSWSGGQDYEQYF
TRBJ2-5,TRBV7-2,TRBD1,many,TGTGCCAGCAGCTTAGGGGACAGGGGATCCCAAGAGACCCAGTACTTC,CASSLGDRGSQETQYF
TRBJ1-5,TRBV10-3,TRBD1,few,TGTGCCATCAGATCCGGGACAGGGGGGCTTAGCAATCAGCCCCAGCATTTT,CAIRSGTGGLSNQPQHF
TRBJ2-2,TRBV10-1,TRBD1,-,TGCGCCACCCAGGGACAGCCCACCGGGGAGCTGTTTTTT,CATQGQPTGELFF
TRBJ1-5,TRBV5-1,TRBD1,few,TGCGCCAGCAGCAGGCAACCGGGACAGATAAATCAGCCCCAGCATTTT,CASSRQPGQINQPQHF
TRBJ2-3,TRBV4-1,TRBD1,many,TGCGCCAGCAGCCAAGTTATATCCGGGACAGGTAGCACAGATACGCAGTATTTT,CASSQVISGTGSTDTQYF
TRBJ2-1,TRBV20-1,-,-,TGCAGTGCTAGAGATGTAAATGAGCAGTTCTTC,CSARDVNEQFF